This entry features one TCR beta chain sequence. What it binds is unknown. The templates were synthetic TCR analogs, and they were spiked into each PCR. TCRdb keeps only in-frame clones here, not all; method: immunoSEQ multiplex PCR. Among about 100,000 clones listed, roughly 88% were seen once. These data belong to a study of PD-L1 blockade in urothelial cancer. Broader study findings: Better survival was predicted when blood TCR clonality before treatment fell below the median.

The V segment lost 8 bases and the J segment 8 bases; nucleotides outside the gene matches: 4. The CDR3 sequence is 13 residues long. From germline, CDR1 is SGHTA and CDR2 FQGNSA. The sequence was obtained from a man aged 45-60 years with urothelial cancer. The specimen comprised PBMCs, sampled around atezolizumab (anti-PD-L1) treatment. This chain joins TRBV7-2 and TRBJ1-4, with 11 bases aligning to TRBD1. The CDR3 sequence: CASGQGAREKLFF. As DNA, the CDR3 is TGTGCCAGCGGACAGGGGGCTCGGGAAAAACTGTTTTTT.